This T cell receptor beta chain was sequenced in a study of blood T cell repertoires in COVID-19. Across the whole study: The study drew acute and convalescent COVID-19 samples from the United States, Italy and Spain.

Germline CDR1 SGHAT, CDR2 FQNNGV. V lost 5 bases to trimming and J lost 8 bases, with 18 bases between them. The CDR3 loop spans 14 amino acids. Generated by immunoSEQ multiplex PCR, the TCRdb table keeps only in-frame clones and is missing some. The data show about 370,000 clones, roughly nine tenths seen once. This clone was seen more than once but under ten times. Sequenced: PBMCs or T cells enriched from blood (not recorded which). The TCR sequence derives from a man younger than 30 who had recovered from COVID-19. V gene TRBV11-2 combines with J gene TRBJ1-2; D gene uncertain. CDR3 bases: TGTGCCAGCAGCCCCGCAGCGTATTCGGTCGGCTACACCTTC. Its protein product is CASSPAAYSVGYTF.